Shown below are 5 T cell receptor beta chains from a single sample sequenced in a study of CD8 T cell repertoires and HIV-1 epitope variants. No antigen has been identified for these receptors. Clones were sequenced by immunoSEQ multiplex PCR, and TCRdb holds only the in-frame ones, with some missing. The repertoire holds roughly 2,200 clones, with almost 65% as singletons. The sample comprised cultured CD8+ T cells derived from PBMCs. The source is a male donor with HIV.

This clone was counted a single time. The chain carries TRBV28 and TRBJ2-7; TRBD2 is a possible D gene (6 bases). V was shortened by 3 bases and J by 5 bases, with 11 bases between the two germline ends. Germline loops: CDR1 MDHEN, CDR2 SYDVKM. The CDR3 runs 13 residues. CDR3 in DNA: TGTGCCAGCAGTTTGTTAGGAGGGGACGAGCAGTACTTC. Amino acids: CASSLLGGDEQYF.

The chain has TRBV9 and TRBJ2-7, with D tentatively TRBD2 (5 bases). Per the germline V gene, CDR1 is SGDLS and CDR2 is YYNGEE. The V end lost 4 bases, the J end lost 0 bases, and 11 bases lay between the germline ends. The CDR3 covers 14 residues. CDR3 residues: CASSSSGSSYEQYF. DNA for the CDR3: TGTGCCAGCAGCTCGAGCGGTAGCTCCTACGAGCAGTACTTC.

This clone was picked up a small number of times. CDR3 protein: CASSLGGGSYNEQFF. The CDR3 region has the DNA TGTGCCAGCAGTTTAGGCGGGGGCTCCTACAATGAGCAGTTCTTC. The chain recombines TRBV28 with TRBJ2-1; TRBD2 matches 7 bases. The CDR3 is 15 amino acids. CDR1 and CDR2 from the germline V gene are MDHEN and SYDVKM. J was trimmed by 0 bases and V by 2 bases; bases with no gene match: 1.

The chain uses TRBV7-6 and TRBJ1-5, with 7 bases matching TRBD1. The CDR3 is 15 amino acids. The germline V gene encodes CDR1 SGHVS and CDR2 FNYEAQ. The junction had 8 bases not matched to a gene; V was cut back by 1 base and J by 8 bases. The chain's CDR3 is CASSLGEGANEPQHF. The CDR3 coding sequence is TGTGCCAGCAGCTTAGGGGAGGGGGCTAATGAGCCCCAGCATTTT.

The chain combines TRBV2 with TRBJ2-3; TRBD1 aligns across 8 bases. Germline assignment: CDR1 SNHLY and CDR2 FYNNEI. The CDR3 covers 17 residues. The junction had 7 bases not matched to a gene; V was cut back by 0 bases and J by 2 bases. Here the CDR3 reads CASSEAETGALTDTQYF. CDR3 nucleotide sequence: TGTGCCAGCAGTGAAGCGGAGACAGGGGCGCTCACAGATACGCAGTATTTT.